This note documents a single T cell receptor beta chain sequence. What it binds is not known. Some clones are missing from TCRdb's copy, which holds only in-frame ones; the method was immunoSEQ multiplex PCR. This table has around 7,400 clones, 88% appearing once. Described time point: recipient sample about 28 days before transplant, after cytoreduction. Recipients were bled about 28 days pretransplant and at posttransplant days 30, 100, 180. This CDR3 contains 15 residues. CDR1 is SNHLY, CDR2 FYNNEI, per germline. V was cut by 6 bases and J by 3 bases, with 18 bases left in between. This sample was included in a study of T cell clonotyping in hematopoietic cell transplantation. Background on the study: Recipient samples before transplant were obtained post-cytoreduction.

General study points: Few recipient clonotypes overlapped donors; over 95% were de novo at given depth.

The sequences come from peripheral blood mononuclear cells, collected before stem cell transplant. The V call is TRBV2, the J call TRBJ2-7; D uncertain. The sequence was collected from a man aged 60 to 69 with acute myeloid leukemia. Some clones in this sample may be carry-over from other donors' samples. The CDR3: CASSPAGQTNYEQYF. In nucleotides, the CDR3 is TGTGCCAGCAGCCCAGCTGGGCAGACAAACTACGAGCAGTACTTC. The whole variable domain, filled in from reference TRBV2 and TRBJ2-7, reads EPEVTQTPSHQVTQMGQEVILRCVPISNHLYFYWYRQILGQKVEFLVSFYNNEISEKSEIFDDQFSVERPDGSNFTLKIRSTKLEDSAMYFCASSPAGQTNYEQYFGPGTRLTVT.